A single sample gave rise to the 20 T cell receptor beta chains below, sequenced in a study of cytomegalovirus exposure and HLA in healthy donors. The PCR used 60 Vbeta and 13 Jbeta primers. Profiling relied on immunoSEQ multiplex PCR, and the TCRdb table lists in-frame clones only, not all of them. The repertoire holds roughly 160,000 clones, with approximately 88% as singletons. What was sequenced was PBMCs. The source of these receptors is a boy younger than 10 in good health and CMV-seronegative.

This clone was seen a single time. The V gene is TRBV7-2, the J gene TRBJ1-4; D ambiguous. The CDR3 length is 13 residues. Germline CDR1 is SGHTA and CDR2 is FQGNSA. V was shortened by 1 base and J by 7 bases, with 7 bases between the two germline ends. Written as DNA, the CDR3 is TGTGCCAGCAGCTTAGAACGGGGTGAAAAACTGTTTTTT. Protein: CASSLERGEKLFF. Combining the CDR3 with reference TRBV7-2 and TRBJ1-4 gives the whole variable domain GAGVSQSPSNKVTEKGKDVELRCDPISGHTALYWYRQSLGQGLEFLIYFQGNSAPDKSGLPSDRFSAERTGGSVSTLTIQRTQQEDSAVYLCASSLERGEKLFFGSGTQLSVL.

V usage is TRBV9 and J usage is TRBJ1-2; no definite D call. The CDR3 loop spans 13 amino acids. V lost 1 base and J lost 5, with 9 bases in between. Per the germline V gene, CDR1 is SGDLS and CDR2 is YYNGEE. CDR3 nucleotide sequence: TGTGCCAGCAGCGTACCAGGAGGGTATGGCTACACCTTC. Translating it yields CASSVPGGYGYTF.

J is TRBJ1-5 and V is TRBV6-1; tentatively, D is TRBD1 (5 bases). Germline CDR1 MNHNS, CDR2 SASEGT. This CDR3 is built from 14 residues. Trimming took off 1 base at V and 7 bases at J, with 11 bases between the two ends. CDR3 amino acids: CASSEGKGRQPQHF. CDR3 bases: TGTGCCAGCAGTGAAGGTAAGGGGCGCCAGCCCCAGCATTTT.

The chain joins TRBV30 to TRBJ1-2; 10 bases match TRBD1. V shed 3 bases, J shed 1 base, and the junction held 5 bases outside the gene matches. This CDR3 contains 15 residues. Germline V gene lookup returns CDR1 GTSNPN and CDR2 SVGIG (reference sequence). The CDR3 region has the DNA TGTGCCTGGAGCTCGGGACAGGGGCTTAACTATGGCTACACCTTC. Translation: CAWSSGQGLNYGYTF.

The chain combines TRBV4-3 with TRBJ2-7, with TRBD1 as a possible D gene (6 bases). CDR1 and CDR2 (germline): LGHNA, YSLEER. Trimming cost V 1 base and J 6 bases, with 13 bases left between them. There are 14 residues in the CDR3. Here the CDR3 reads CASSQVRGSREQYF. The CDR3 region has the DNA TGCGCCAGCAGCCAAGTAAGGGGGAGCCGCGAGCAGTACTTC.

The rearrangement uses TRBV5-4 and TRBJ1-2; 8 bases are shared with TRBD1. V gave up 2 bases and J gave up 0 bases; unmatched junction bases: 3. CDR3 length: 15 residues. In germline, CDR1 is SGHNT, CDR2 YYREEE (reference sequence). DNA of the CDR3: TGTGCCAGCAGCTTCAGGGGGCCATCTAACTATGGCTACACCTTC. Its translation: CASSFRGPSNYGYTF.

The rearrangement joins TRBV9 to TRBJ1-6; 9 positions agree with TRBD1. Germline loops: CDR1 SGDLS, CDR2 YYNGEE. Losses at the gene ends were 4 bases for V and 2 bases for J; bases not matched to a gene: 4. There are 16 residues in the CDR3. The CDR3 sequence is CASSPRDRAYNSPLHF. The CDR3 DNA is TGTGCCAGCAGCCCCCGGGACAGGGCCTATAATTCACCCCTCCACTTT.

The CDR3 region is CASSYRTMGGELFF. CDR3 DNA: TGTGCCAGCAGTTACCGGACTATGGGCGGGGAGCTGTTTTTT. The chain is built from TRBV6-5 and TRBJ2-2, with a tentative D call TRBD2 (6 bases). This CDR3 contains 14 residues. Germline CDR1 and CDR2: MNHEY and SVGAGI. V lost 2 bases and J lost 7, with 11 bases in between.

The chain joins TRBV2 to TRBJ2-7, with D perhaps TRBD2 (5 bases). Trimming took 9 bases from V and 7 from J, leaving 19 bases between them. Per germline, CDR1 SNHLY and CDR2 FYNNEI. This CDR3 is 13 amino acids long. CDR3 in DNA: TGTGCCAGAAGGGAAGGGATTTCGGGGGAGCAGTACTTC. This gives the protein CARREGISGEQYF.

The chain carries TRBV27 and TRBJ2-7; D might be TRBD2 (6 bases). Germline V gives CDR1 MNHEY, CDR2 SMNVEV (reference sequence). The CDR3 loop spans 16 amino acids. Trimming pared 7 bases from V and 3 bases from J, leaving 22 bases between. The CDR3 DNA is TGTGCCAGCACAACCACCTGGGGCGGGGCCGGCTACGAGCAGTACGTC. Protein sequence: CASTTTWGGAGYEQYV.

J is TRBJ2-6 and V is TRBV5-4, with a possible D match to TRBD2 (5 bases). Germline-derived CDR1 and CDR2 are SGHNT and YYREEE (reference sequence). V lost 3 bases and J lost 4, with 14 bases in between. The CDR3 totals 16 residues. The CDR3 nucleotides read TGTGCCAGCAGCTGGAGCCCGGGGAACGGGGCCAACGTCCTGACTTTC. It encodes CASSWSPGNGANVLTF.

The gene calls are TRBV5-6 and TRBJ1-4, with D uncertain. Trimming shortened V by 5 bases and J by 7 bases, and 18 bases separated the two germline ends. The CDR3 extends over 15 amino acids. Germline values: CDR1 SGHDT, CDR2 YYEEEE. The CDR3 reads CASSFGRRVGEKLFF. The CDR3 DNA reads TGTGCCAGCAGTTTCGGACGGCGGGTAGGTGAAAAACTGTTTTTT.

This sequence joins TRBV19 and TRBJ1-2; no clear D gene. V lost 1 base to trimming and J lost 2 bases, with 8 bases between them. The CDR3 length is 14 residues. Germline CDR1 and CDR2: LNHDA and SQIVND (reference sequence). DNA of the CDR3: TGTGCCAGTAGTATAGGAACAGAAAACTATGGCTACACCTTC. Translating gives CASSIGTENYGYTF.

The chain couples TRBV19 to TRBJ1-1; 8 bases line up with TRBD1. Per the germline V gene, CDR1 is LNHDA and CDR2 is SQIVND (reference sequence). After removal of 7 bases from V and 5 bases from J, the junction contained 3 bases not matched to a gene. This CDR3 has 12 amino acids. CDR3 residues: CASKDRETEAFF. Written as DNA, the CDR3 is TGTGCCAGTAAGGACAGGGAGACTGAAGCTTTCTTT.

For this clone: An end of the junction differs from the germline gene, which may be a read error. The rearrangement links TRBV7-7 to TRBJ2-5; a weak D match, TRBD1 (6 bases). The germline gives CDR1 SSHAT, CDR2 FNYEAQ (reference sequence). The CDR3 consists of 16 residues. Written as DNA, the CDR3 is TGTGCTAGCAGCTTATCGCTGGGGACATTGCAAGAGACCCAGTACTTC. Protein product: CASSLSLGTLQETQYF. The variable domain in full, with the rest retrieved from reference TRBV7-7 and TRBJ2-5, is GAGVSQSPRYKVTKRGQDVTLRCDPISSHATLYWYQQALGQGPEFLTYFNYEAQPDKSGLPSDRFSAERPEGSISTLTIQRTEQRDSAMYRCASSLSLGTLQETQYFGPGTRLLVL.

The chain is built from TRBV7-9 and TRBJ1-4; D possibly corresponds to TRBD1 (5 bases). The CDR3 length is 16 residues. Germline CDR1 and CDR2: SEHNR and FQNEAQ (reference sequence). The V end lost 5 bases, the J end lost 6 bases, and 19 bases lay between the germline ends. The CDR3: CASSPRRAGGDEKLFF. CDR3 DNA sequence: TGTGCCAGCAGCCCCCGGAGGGCTGGGGGGGATGAAAAACTGTTTTTT.

The CDR3 bases are TGTGCCAGCAGTGAAGCGCTTCATTACAGCCGCTACGAGCAGTACGTC. It translates to CASSEALHYSRYEQYV. The chain employs TRBV6-1 and TRBJ2-7; D gene unclear. CDR3 length: 16 residues. The germline V gene encodes CDR1 MNHNS and CDR2 SASEGT. The V end lost 0 bases, the J end lost 3 bases, and 15 bases lay between the germline ends.

The chain recombines TRBV6-1 with TRBJ2-7; 9 bases are a match to TRBD1. V gave up 10 bases and J gave up 3 bases; unmatched junction bases: 7. The length of the CDR3 is 13 residues. Germline V gene lookup returns CDR1 MNHNS and CDR2 SASEGT. In DNA form, the CDR3 reads TGTGCCACCCTAGACAGGGGGGGCTACGAGCAGTACGTC. This gives the protein CATLDRGGYEQYV.

The J gene is TRBJ1-4, the V gene TRBV9, with TRBD1 as a possible D gene (5 bases). The V gene lost 4 bases and the J gene lost 8 bases, with 15 bases spanning the gap. The CDR3 extends over 14 amino acids. Germline V CDR1 and CDR2: SGDLS, YYNGEE. CDR3 nucleotide sequence: TGTGCCAGCAGCCCTGCTGGCGGGGGAGAAAAACTGTTTTTT. It specifies CASSPAGGGEKLFF.

The CDR3 DNA reads TGTGCCAGCAGCTTAGATCCGACAGACTACAATGAGCAGTTCTTC. Protein product: CASSLDPTDYNEQFF. This chain uses TRBV11-3 with TRBJ2-1, with a tentative D call TRBD1 (5 bases). There are 15 residues in the CDR3. V lost 0 bases, J lost 3 bases, and 9 bases lay in between. CDR1 is SGHNT, CDR2 YENEEA, per germline.